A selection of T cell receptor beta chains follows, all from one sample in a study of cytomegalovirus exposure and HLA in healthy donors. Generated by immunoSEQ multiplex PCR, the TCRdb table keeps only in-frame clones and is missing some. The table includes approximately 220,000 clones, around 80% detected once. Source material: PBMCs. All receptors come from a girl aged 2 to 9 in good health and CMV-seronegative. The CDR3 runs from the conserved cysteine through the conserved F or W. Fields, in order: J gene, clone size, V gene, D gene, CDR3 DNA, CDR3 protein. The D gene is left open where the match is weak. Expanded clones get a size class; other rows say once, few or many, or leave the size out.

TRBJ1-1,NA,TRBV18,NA,TGTGCCAGCTCTCACTCAAAGAACACTGAAGCTTTCTTT,CASSHSKNTEAFF
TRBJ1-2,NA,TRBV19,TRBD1,TGTGCCAGTAATTCCCAGGGGGCATACTATGGCTACACCTTC,CASNSQGAYYGYTF
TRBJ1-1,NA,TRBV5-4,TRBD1,TGTGCCAGCAGCACCTACAGGGGCCCGAACACTGAAGCTTTCTTT,CASSTYRGPNTEAFF
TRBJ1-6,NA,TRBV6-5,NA,TGTGCCAGCAGTTACACGACAGGAAATAATTCACCCCTCCACTTT,CASSYTTGNNSPLHF
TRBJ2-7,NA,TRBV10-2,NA,TGCGCCAGCAGGGGCGTCCGTGAGGGCTCCTACGAGCAGTACTTC,CASRGVREGSYEQYF
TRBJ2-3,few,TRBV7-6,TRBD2,TGTGCCAGCTCTCGCGGGGGGGCCCTAGATACGCAGTATTTT,CASSRGGALDTQYF
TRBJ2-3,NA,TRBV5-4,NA,TGTGCCAGCAGCTTGTACGGGGCCTCCAGGGGAGATACGCAGTATTTT,CASSLYGASRGDTQYF
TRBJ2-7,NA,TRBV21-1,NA,TGTGCCAGCAGCAAGGGGCACCAGATACTCTCCTACGAGCAGTACTTC,CASSKGHQILSYEQYF
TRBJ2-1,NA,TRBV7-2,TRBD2,TGTGCCAGCAGCTTCGGACTAGCGGGAGGGATGTACAATGAGCAGTTCTTC,CASSFGLAGGMYNEQFF
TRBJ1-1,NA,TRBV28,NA,TGTGCCAGCACCCTCCGGGGGGGCGCGCACACTGAAGCTTTCTTT,CASTLRGGAHTEAFF
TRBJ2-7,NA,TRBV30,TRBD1,TGTGCCTGGAGTGGCCCCCGGACAGGGCTAAGGGAGCAGTACTTC,CAWSGPRTGLREQYF
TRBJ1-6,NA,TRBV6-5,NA,TGTGCCAGCAGTTACGGCAGGGATCGCCCACCCCTCCACTTT,CASSYGRDRPPLHF
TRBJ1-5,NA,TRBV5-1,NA,TGCGCCAGCAGCTTGGAGGCTGGGGGGCAGCCCCAGCATTTT,CASSLEAGGQPQHF
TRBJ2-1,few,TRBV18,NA,TGTGCCAGCTCACCTTGGGGCTCGGAGGAGCAGTTCTTC,CASSPWGSEEQFF
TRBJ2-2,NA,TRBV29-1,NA,TGCAGCGTTGAGGCCGTTATGAACACCGGGGAGCTGTTTTTT,CSVEAVMNTGELFF
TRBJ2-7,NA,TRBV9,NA,TGTGCCAGCAGCGTAATGGGGGCGGGCGAGCAGTACTTC,CASSVMGAGEQYF
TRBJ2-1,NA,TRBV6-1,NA,TGTGCCAGCAGTGAAAATCGAGTTGGTGGGCAGTTCTTC,CASSENRVGGQFF
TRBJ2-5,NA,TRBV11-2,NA,TGTGCCAGCAGCTTAGCGGGAGTCGAGGAGACCCAGTACTTC,CASSLAGVEETQYF
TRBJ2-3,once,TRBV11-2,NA,TGTGCCAGCAGCTTTGGGCCGACAGGCACAGATACGCAGTATTTT,CASSFGPTGTDTQYF
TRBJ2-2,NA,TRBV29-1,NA,TGCAGTGCGGGGACGAACACCGGGGAGCTGTTTTTT,CSAGTNTGELFF
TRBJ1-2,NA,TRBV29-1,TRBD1,TGCAGCGTTACGGACAGGGAAGGCCATGGCTACACCTTC,CSVTDREGHGYTF
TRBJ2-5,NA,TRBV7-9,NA,TGTTCCAGCAGCCTCCGCGGTGGGACCCAGTACTTC,CSSSLRGGTQYF
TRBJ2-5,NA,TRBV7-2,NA,TGTGCCAGCAGCTTCGGGGGTCCGGCCCAGTACTTC,CASSFGGPAQYF
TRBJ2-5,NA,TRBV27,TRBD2,TGTGCCAGCAGTCCCTCTGGAGCGGGAGGAGAGACCCAGTACTTC,CASSPSGAGGETQYF
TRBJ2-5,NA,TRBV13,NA,TGTGCCAGCAGCTCCTACCAAGAGACCCAGTACTTC,CASSSYQETQYF
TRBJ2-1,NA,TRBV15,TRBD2,TGTGCCACCAGCACCCAATGGGGGACTAGCCGGAATGAGCAGTTCTTC,CATSTQWGTSRNEQFF
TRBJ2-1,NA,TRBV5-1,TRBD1,TGCGCCAGCAGCTTGGCCGGGACAGGGAACAATGAGCAGTTCTTC,CASSLAGTGNNEQFF
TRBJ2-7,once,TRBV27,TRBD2,TGTGCCAGCAGTTTAATCCCGACTAGCGGGTCATCAGAGCAGTACTTC,CASSLIPTSGSSEQYF
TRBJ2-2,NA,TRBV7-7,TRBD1,TGTGCCAGCAGTCCCGGGACAGCGAAAGGGGAGCTGTTTTTT,CASSPGTAKGELFF
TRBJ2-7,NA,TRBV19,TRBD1,TGTGCCAGTAGTATCCGGACAGGGGGCTACGAGCAGTACTTC,CASSIRTGGYEQYF
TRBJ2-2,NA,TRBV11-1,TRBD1,TGTGCCAGCAGCGGGACAGATTCAAACACCGGGGAGCTGTTTTTT,CASSGTDSNTGELFF
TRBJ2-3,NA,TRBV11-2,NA,TGTGCCAGCAGCTCCCGACAGGTCTACGATACGCAGTATTTT,CASSSRQVYDTQYF
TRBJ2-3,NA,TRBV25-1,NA,TGTGCCAGCAGTGGCCCGGGACTGAAAGATACGCAGTATTTT,CASSGPGLKDTQYF
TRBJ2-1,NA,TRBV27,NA,TGTGCCAGCAGTTACCCCCGGAGCAATGAGCAGTTCTTC,CASSYPRSNEQFF
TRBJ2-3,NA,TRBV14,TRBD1,TGTGCCAGCAGTCGACAGGGTGGGACAGATACGCAGTATTTT,CASSRQGGTDTQYF
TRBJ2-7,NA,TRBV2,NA,TGTGCCAGCAGCCTAACTAGTGGCGAGCAGTACTTC,CASSLTSGEQYF
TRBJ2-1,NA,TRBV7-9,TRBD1,TGTGCCAGCAGCTTAGGACCTCAGGGGGCAGATGAGCAGTTCTTC,CASSLGPQGADEQFF
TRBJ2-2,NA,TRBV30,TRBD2,TGTGCCTGGAGTGTACGATCAGCGGGAGCTCTCACCGGGGAGCTGTTTTTT,CAWSVRSAGALTGELFF
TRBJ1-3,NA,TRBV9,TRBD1,TGTGCCAGCAGCGTAGGATGGCAGGGGGCATACACCATATATTTT,CASSVGWQGAYTIYF
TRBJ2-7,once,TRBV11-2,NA,TGTGCCAGCAGCCCCGTCCCCTACGAGCAGTACTTC,CASSPVPYEQYF
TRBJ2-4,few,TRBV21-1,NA,TGTGCCAGCAGCATCGACAGGGAACAGTACTTC,CASSIDREQYF
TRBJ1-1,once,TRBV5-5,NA,TGTGCCAGCAGCTTAGAACAGAACACTGAAGCTTTCTTT,CASSLEQNTEAFF
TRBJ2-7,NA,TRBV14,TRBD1,TGTGCCAGCAGCCTCCTGACAGGGGGCTACGAGCAGTACTTC,CASSLLTGGYEQYF
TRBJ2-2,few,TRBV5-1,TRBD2,TGCGCCAGCAGCTTGGGACTAGCGGGGGTAAACACCGGGGAGCTGTTTTTT,CASSLGLAGVNTGELFF
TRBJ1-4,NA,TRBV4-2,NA,TGTGCCAGCAGCCAAGATCAGGGGAAGGAAAAACTGTTTTTT,CASSQDQGKEKLFF
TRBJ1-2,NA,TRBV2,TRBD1,TGTGCCAGCAGCGTGGGACAGTCTAACTATGGCTACACCTTC,CASSVGQSNYGYTF
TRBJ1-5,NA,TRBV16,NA,TGTGCCAGCAGCCAATCCTCAGGAAATCAGCCCCAGCATTTT,CASSQSSGNQPQHF
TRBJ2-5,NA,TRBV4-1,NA,TGCGCCAGCAGCCCACATAGGGGGTTAGGGACCCAGTACTTC,CASSPHRGLGTQYF
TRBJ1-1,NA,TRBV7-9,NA,TGTGCCAGCAGGGAAACTATGAACACTGAAGCTTTCTTT,CASRETMNTEAFF
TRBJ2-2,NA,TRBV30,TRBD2,TGTGCCTGCGAAATGTGGGAGGGAAGAACCGGGGAGCTGTTTTTT,CACEMWEGRTGELFF
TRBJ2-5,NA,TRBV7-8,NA,TGTGCCAGCAGCTTATACAAGGGGAATCTCGCCGAGACCCAGTACTTC,CASSLYKGNLAETQYF
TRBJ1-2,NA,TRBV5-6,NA,TGTGCCAGCAGCCCAGGGAAGTCCTATGGCTACACCTTC,CASSPGKSYGYTF
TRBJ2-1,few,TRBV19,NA,TGTGCCAGTAGTATAAGGGGGTCATTACCCTACAATGAGCAGTTCTTC,CASSIRGSLPYNEQFF